Given below is one T cell receptor beta chain in context. Profiling relied on immunoSEQ multiplex PCR, and the TCRdb table lists in-frame clones only, not all of them. The sample lists roughly 200,000 clones; 75% to 90% were seen once. This record belongs to a study of blood T cell repertoires in COVID-19. Study-level information: T cells, B-cell-depleted T cells, or PBMCs provided the cDNA or gDNA that served as material.

The study drew participants aged roughly 18 to 89 years from some 23 US areas. Cohort assignment relied on participant-reported clinical history. The CDR3 length is 20 residues. Input material: PBMCs or T cells enriched from blood (not recorded which). The clonotype was recovered from a woman younger than 45 who had been exposed to COVID-19. The V and J genes are TRBV21-1 and TRBJ2-5; whether TRBD2, the table's D call, matches the DNA was not checked. TRBV21-1 is recorded as a pseudogene. In nucleotides, the CDR3 is TGTGCCAGCAGCAAAGGGCTGGACGGTACGACTAGCGGGGGGGAAGAGACCCAGTACTTC. Residues: CASSKGLDGTTSGGEETQYF.